This T cell receptor beta chain was found in a study of shared clonotypes between healthy human individuals. Naive CD8 cells, CD45RO-negative and positively selected for CCR7, excluded terminally differentiated effector memory CD45RA+ cells. Per the authors' pipeline: Filtering differed because ImmunoSEQ produced junction-only sequences that carried no quality scores. Method: immunoSEQ multiplex PCR; TCRdb's copy keeps in-frame clones and lacks some. V, J and clone size are taken as reported in that table, and D and trimming were inferred from the DNA itself. The sample contains roughly 770,000 clones, roughly 96% of which appear only once. Overall study results and limits: Around 5.4% of naive CD4 clonotypes were common to a few donors. Generally, naive subsets (rather than memory subsets) showed larger estimated richness.

As to this clone: What it binds is not known.

Sequenced material: naive CD8+ T cells sorted from blood. The sequence was obtained from a man under 40 in good health.

As DNA, the CDR3 is TGCGCCAGCAGCCAAGATCCTAGCAATGAGCAGTTCTTC. Its protein product is CASSQDPSNEQFF. This chain joins TRBV4-1 and TRBJ2-1, with D hard to call. V was shortened by 0 bases and J by 6 bases, with 6 bases between the two germline ends. Germline CDR1 reads MGHRA; CDR2 reads YSYEKL. The CDR3 is 13 residues long.